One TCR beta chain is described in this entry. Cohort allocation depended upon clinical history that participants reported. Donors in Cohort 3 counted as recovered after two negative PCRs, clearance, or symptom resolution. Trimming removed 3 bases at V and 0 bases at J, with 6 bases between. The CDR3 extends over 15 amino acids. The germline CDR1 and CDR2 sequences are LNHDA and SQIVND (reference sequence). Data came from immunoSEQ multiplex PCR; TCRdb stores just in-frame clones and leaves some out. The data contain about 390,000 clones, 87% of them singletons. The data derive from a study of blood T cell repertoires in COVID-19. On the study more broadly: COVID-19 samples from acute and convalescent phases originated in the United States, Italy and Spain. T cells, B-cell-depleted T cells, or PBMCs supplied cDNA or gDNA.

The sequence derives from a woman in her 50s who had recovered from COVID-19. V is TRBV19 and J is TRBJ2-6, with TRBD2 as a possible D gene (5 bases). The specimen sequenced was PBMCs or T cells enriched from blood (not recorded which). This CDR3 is CASSIGVSGANVLTF. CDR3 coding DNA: TGTGCCAGTAGTATCGGGGTCTCTGGGGCCAACGTCCTGACTTTC.